Following are 21 T cell receptor delta chains from one sample sequenced in a study of Vδ1+ human thymocytes. The study, taken as a whole, reports: In the thymus, TRG and TRD repertoires looked highly polyclonal with Gaussian CDR3 lengths.

RNA was extracted from the cells and then reverse transcribed. Pooled V-gene forward primers with one constant-region reverse primer generated the CDR3 amplicons by multiplex PCR. TCRdb re-identified clones in the multiplex PCR reads via CATT. The sample carries tens of thousands of delta-chain clones, 7% to 8.5% recorded once. Their antigen targets remain unknown. Specimen: Vdelta1+ gamma-delta thymocytes from the thymus. Indicated subset: FACS-sorted CD3+ TCRalphabeta- TCRVdelta1+ TCRVdelta2- thymocytes. These receptors all stem from a child in the first two years of life who had congenital heart surgery.

The rearrangement joins TRDV1 to TRDJ1; possibly TRDD3 for D (7 bases). This CDR3 is built from 16 residues. Germline assignment: CDR1 TSWWSYY and CDR2 QGS. The ends were cut back, 3 bases at V and 7 bases at J, with 21 bases in the middle. Here the CDR3 reads CALGDMGLPGDGKLIF. The CDR3 coding sequence is TGTGCTCTTGGGGATATGGGCCTTCCGGGGGATGGTAAACTCATCTTT.

The table lists this clone with a few counts. Its ends do not fully match the called genes, so a read error is possible. The chain has TRDV1 and TRDJ1; possibly TRDD3 for D (5 bases). CDR1 TSWWSYY and CDR2 QGS come from the germline V gene. The CDR3 has 15 residues. For the CDR3, the DNA is TGTGCTTTTGGGGAACCCCACCTTTACACCGATAAACTCATCTTT. Translation: CAFGEPHLYTDKLIF.

This clone was detected only a few times. This chain links TRDV1 with TRDJ1, with 8 bases identical to TRDD3. Germline loops: CDR1 TSWWSYY, CDR2 QGS. The CDR3 has 15 amino acids. Germline trimming cut 0 bases from V and 8 bases from J; bases unmatched to any gene: 8. The CDR3 loop reads CALGELRRSGGKLIF. The CDR3 DNA reads TGTGCTCTTGGGGAACTGAGACGATCTGGGGGAAAACTCATCTTT.

This clone was picked up a small number of times. The rearrangement uses TRDV1 and TRDJ1; 9 nucleotides match TRDD3. With V trimmed by 6 bases and J by 0 bases, 23 bases remained unmatched. The CDR3 totals 21 residues. The germline V gene encodes CDR1 TSWWSYY and CDR2 QGS. The CDR3 sequence: CALGLRRPTSTGGLYTDKLIF. The CDR3 DNA is TGTGCTCTTGGCCTCCGGCGTCCTACTAGTACTGGGGGACTGTACACCGATAAACTCATCTTT.

A few counts support this clone. The gene calls are TRDV1 and TRDJ1; D might be TRDD3 (5 bases). The CDR3 runs to 15 residues. Looked up from germline, CDR1 is TSWWSYY and CDR2 is QGS. The V and J ends lost 2 bases and 7 bases respectively, with 17 bases between them. The CDR3 coding sequence is TGTGCTCTTGGGGAAGCTACTCAGGGGACCTTTAAACTCATCTTT. Translation gives CALGEATQGTFKLIF.

The chain couples TRDV2 to TRDJ3; D is ambiguous. Per germline, CDR1 GEAIGNYY and CDR2 EKD. The length of the CDR3 is 19 residues. V lost 4 bases, J lost 1 base, and 19 bases lay in between. CDR3 DNA sequence: TGTGCCTGTGAGTCCCCATATCTCGTTCTTTCCTGGGACACCCGACAGATGTTTTTC. This sequence encodes CACESPYLVLSWDTRQMFF.

This clone has just a few counts. The chain has TRDV1 and TRDJ1, with 8 bases fitting TRDD3. Germline V gene lookup returns CDR1 TSWWSYY and CDR2 QGS. CDR3 length: 16 residues. The V segment lost 2 bases and the J segment 11 bases; nucleotides outside the gene matches: 16. This CDR3 is CALGEYSSRWGIGLIF. As DNA, the CDR3 is TGTGCTCTTGGGGAATATTCCTCCCGTTGGGGGATCGGTCTCATCTTT.

The chain links TRDV1 to TRDJ1, with 8 bases that match TRDD3. As TCRdb names no J gene, one was assigned here on the basis of a DNA match to germline. The CDR3 is made up of 20 amino acids. Germline V CDR1 and CDR2: TSWWSYY, QGS. J was trimmed by 0 bases and V by 3 bases; bases with no gene match: 18. CDR3 sequence (DNA): TGTGCTCTTGGGGACCGAAACGTTCCAAAACCACTGGGGGACACCGATAAACTCATCTTT. It is translated as CALGDRNVPKPLGDTDKLIF.

The V call is TRDV1, the J call TRDJ1; D gene unclear. CDR3 length equals 14 residues. The ends were cut back, 4 bases at V and 0 bases at J, with 9 bases in the middle. The V gene's germline CDR1 is TSWWSYY and CDR2 QGS. CDR3 sequence reads: CALGGFFYTDKLIF. The CDR3 DNA reads as TGTGCTCTTGGGGGGTTTTTTTACACCGATAAACTCATCTTT.

The chain couples TRDV1 to TRDJ1, with 13 bases matching TRDD3. The germline CDR1 and CDR2 sequences are TSWWSYY and QGS. The length of the CDR3 is 20 residues. V lost 3 bases and J lost 0; bases outside the gene matches: 13. CDR3 loop: CALGETDYHWGIRYTDKLIF. In DNA form, the CDR3 reads TGTGCTCTTGGGGAGACGGACTACCACTGGGGGATACGGTACACCGATAAACTCATCTTT.

About this clone itself: Compared with germline, one end of the junction differs, possibly owing to a read error. At the DNA level, this CDR3 is encoded by other sequences in the same sample as well. The chain is built from TRDV1 and TRDJ1; TRDD3 aligns across 12 bases. Germline CDR1 reads TSWWSYY; CDR2 reads QGS. The CDR3 spans 18 residues. In DNA, the CDR3 is TGTGCTCTTGGGGAATCCCTGTACTGGGGGATACTCACCGATAAACTCATCTTC. Its protein product is CALGESLYWGILTDKLIF.

The chain uses TRDV1 and TRDJ1; the match to TRDD3 covers 13 bases. TCRdb leaves out the J gene; it was filled in here by matching the DNA to germline. Germline assignment: CDR1 TSWWSYY and CDR2 QGS. This CDR3 region has 23 residues. V lost 1 base and J lost 1; bases outside the gene matches: 21. The CDR3 reads CALGEPPPLCTGGYANFTDKLIF. As DNA, the CDR3 is TGTGCTCTTGGGGAACCCCCCCCTCTTTGTACTGGGGGATACGCAAACTTCACCGATAAACTCATCTTT.

The rearrangement joins TRDV1 to TRDJ1; possible D gene TRDD3, 5 bases. This CDR3 comprises 20 residues. V lost 7 bases to trimming and J lost 1 base, with 31 bases between them. Germline CDR1 reads TSWWSYY; CDR2 reads QGS. The CDR3 protein is CALDHLPYFTRGLVTDKLIF. The CDR3 bases are TGTGCTCTTGACCATCTCCCGTACTTCACCCGGGGACTCGTCACCGATAAACTCATCTTT.

This clone was seen more than once but under ten times. The sample has other DNA sequences that encode this CDR3 too. This chain connects TRDV1 to TRDJ1; D ambiguous. The V gene's germline CDR1 is TSWWSYY and CDR2 QGS. This CDR3 has 19 amino acids. The V and J ends lost 1 base and 0 bases respectively, with 21 bases between them. For the CDR3, the DNA is TGTGCTCTTGGGGAACCCGTCCTGTTCTGGAGGCAGTACACCGATAAACTCATCTTT. The encoded protein is CALGEPVLFWRQYTDKLIF.

This chain uses TRDV1 with TRDJ1, with D possibly matching TRDD2 (6 bases). The J gene, not given by TCRdb, was assigned here from a germline match of the nucleotide sequence. Trimming cost V 4 bases and J 0 bases, with 21 bases left between them. The CDR3 contains 18 residues. Germline V gene lookup returns CDR1 TSWWSYY and CDR2 QGS. The CDR3 here is CALGGRLPPSSYTDKLIF. CDR3 sequence (DNA): TGTGCTCTTGGGGGGCGCCTTCCCCCAAGCTCCTACACCGATAAACTCATCTTT.

J gene calling gave no result, while the V gene is TRDV1; TRDD3 was called by the table and not checked on the DNA. Germline CDR1 and CDR2: TSWWSYY and QGS. The length of the CDR3 is 17 residues. This CDR3 is CALGESAYWGRPNRLIF. The DNA for the CDR3 is TGTGCTCTTGGGGAATCGGCATACTGGGGGAGACCCAATAGGCTCATCTTT.

The V gene was left uncalled, and the J gene is TRDJ1. The CDR3 extends over 14 amino acids. In DNA, the CDR3 is TGTGCTCTTGGGGAACCTTCTTGCACCGATAAACTCATCTTT. Translated: CALGEPSCTDKLIF.

The rearrangement uses TRDV1 and TRDJ1; the match to TRDD2 covers 8 bases. CDR3 size: 20 residues. V was pared by 1 base and J by 0 bases, with 16 bases of the junction left unmatched. In germline, CDR1 is TSWWSYY, CDR2 QGS. CDR3 loop: CALGEPFPFLGGQYTDKLIF. The CDR3 DNA reads as TGTGCTCTTGGGGAACCCTTCCCCTTCCTAGGGGGTCAGTACACCGATAAACTCATCTTT.

This clone was seen more than once but under ten times. This sequence joins TRDV1 and TRDJ1; 10 bases map to TRDD3. The length of the CDR3 is 20 residues. Germline values: CDR1 TSWWSYY, CDR2 QGS. After removal of 1 base from V and 0 bases from J, the junction contained 14 bases not matched to a gene. CDR3 coding DNA: TGTGCTCTTGGGGAACGGCTCGGCCTACCCACTGGGGGATACACCGATAAACTCATCTTT. Its translation is CALGERLGLPTGGYTDKLIF.

This clone was counted only a few times. This chain uses TRDV1 with TRDJ1, with D unresolved. CDR3 size: 15 residues. The V end was cut by 1 base, the J end by 8 bases, with 17 bases between. From germline, CDR1 is TSWWSYY and CDR2 QGS. This chain's CDR3 is CALGEPEMNVRKLIF. The CDR3 DNA reads TGTGCTCTTGGGGAACCAGAGATGAACGTCCGAAAACTCATCTTT.

This clone was detected a few times. The genes are TRDV1 and TRDJ1, with D possibly TRDD3 on 6 matching bases. The V and J ends lost 0 bases and 0 bases respectively, with 23 bases between them. This CDR3 is 20 amino acids long. Germline CDR1 is TSWWSYY and CDR2 is QGS. The CDR3 protein is CALGELLGFLCTGYTDKLIF. CDR3 coding DNA: TGTGCTCTTGGGGAACTCCTCGGATTCCTCTGTACTGGGTACACCGATAAACTCATCTTT.